The next 9 T cell receptor beta chains were all read from a single sample in a study of blood T cell repertoires in COVID-19. Produced via immunoSEQ multiplex PCR; TCRdb's table is partial and in-frame only. Of tens of thousands of clones in the sample, over 75% were seen once. Specimen: peripheral blood. These receptors all come from a man in his sixties or seventies with acute or convalescent COVID-19.

As regards this clone: Sequence at one end of the junction differs from germline and may be a read error. The gene calls are TRBV4-2 and TRBJ1-1, with TRBD1 identical over 7 bases. The germline gives CDR1 LGHNA, CDR2 YNFKEQ. The CDR3 is 13 residues long. The CDR3 nucleotides are TGTGCCAGCAGCAAAGACAGGGACACTGAAGCTTTCTTT. Translation: CASSKDRDTEAFF.

The chain has TRBV6-5 and TRBJ1-1; TRBD1 is a possible D gene (6 bases). With 5 bases removed from V and 5 bases from J, the gap between germline ends came to 15 bases. Looked up from germline, CDR1 is MNHEY and CDR2 is SVGAGI. This CDR3 spans 14 amino acids. The chain's CDR3 is CASSQLQGGTEAFF. CDR3 DNA: TGTGCCAGCAGTCAATTACAGGGAGGGACTGAAGCTTTCTTT.

This chain links TRBV7-2 with TRBJ1-1; D remains unclear. Trimming pared 5 bases from V and 7 bases from J, leaving 11 bases between. The CDR3 spans 12 residues. Germline CDR1 is SGHTA and CDR2 is FQGNSA. CDR3 region: CASSTLGVEAFF. Here the CDR3 DNA reads TGTGCCAGCAGCACCCTCGGGGTTGAAGCTTTCTTT. Combining the CDR3 with reference TRBV7-2 and TRBJ1-1 gives the whole variable domain GAGVSQSPSNKVTEKGKDVELRCDPISGHTALYWYRQSLGQGLEFLIYFQGNSAPDKSGLPSDRFSAERTGGSVSTLTIQRTQQEDSAVYLCASSTLGVEAFFGQGTRLTVV.

The chain links TRBV7-9 to TRBJ2-7; the match to TRBD2 covers 9 bases. Germline CDR1 and CDR2: SEHNR and FQNEAQ (reference sequence). V shed 3 bases and J 2 bases; nucleotides not matched to a gene: 2. The CDR3 contains 14 residues. In DNA form, the CDR3 reads TGTGCCAGCAGCTTGGGACTAGCAACCTACGAGCAGTACTTC. It specifies CASSLGLATYEQYF.

V gene TRBV29-1 combines with J gene TRBJ1-2, with TRBD1 as a possible D gene (5 bases). From germline, CDR1 is SQVTM and CDR2 ANQGSEA. The CDR3 loop spans 13 amino acids. V dropped 3 bases and J dropped 6 bases, with 14 bases sitting between them. The CDR3 sequence: CSVDRSRENGYTF. CDR3 sequence (DNA): TGCAGCGTTGATAGATCCAGGGAAAATGGCTACACCTTC.

The sample holds one count of this clone. The chain combines TRBV4-1 with TRBJ1-4; 8 bases agree with TRBD1. CDR1 is MGHRA and CDR2 is YSYEKL in the germline V gene. V was pared by 7 bases and J by 5 bases, with 6 bases of the junction left unmatched. The CDR3 totals 14 residues. CDR3 loop: CASKRQGTNEKLFF. For the CDR3, the DNA is TGCGCCAGCAAAAGACAGGGGACGAATGAAAAACTGTTTTTT.

J is TRBJ2-1 and V is TRBV6-5; possibly TRBD1 for D (5 bases). The CDR3 sequence is 13 residues long. V shed 11 bases and J shed 4 bases, with 15 bases lying between them. Germline V gene lookup returns CDR1 MNHEY and CDR2 SVGAGI. The CDR3 loop reads CALTARAYNEQFF. The DNA of the CDR3 is TGTGCCCTCACAGCCAGGGCTTACAATGAGCAGTTCTTC.

This sequence joins TRBV4-3 and TRBJ1-2; 9 positions agree with TRBD1. In germline, CDR1 is LGHNA, CDR2 YSLEER. Trimming took 2 bases from V and 3 from J; bases not matched to a gene: 1. The length of the CDR3 is 14 residues. DNA of the CDR3: TGCGCCAGCAGCCAAAGGACAGGGGACTATGGCTACACCTTC. Protein: CASSQRTGDYGYTF.

In its sample, this clone was seen a few times. V gene TRBV9 combines with J gene TRBJ2-3; TRBD2 aligns across 8 bases. The V segment lost 6 bases and the J segment 2 bases; nucleotides outside the gene matches: 11. The CDR3 has 16 amino acids. Germline-derived CDR1 and CDR2 are SGDLS and YYNGEE. In DNA, the CDR3 is TGTGCCAGCAATCCTCTTGCGGGGGGCTCCACAGATACGCAGTATTTT. Its protein product is CASNPLAGGSTDTQYF.